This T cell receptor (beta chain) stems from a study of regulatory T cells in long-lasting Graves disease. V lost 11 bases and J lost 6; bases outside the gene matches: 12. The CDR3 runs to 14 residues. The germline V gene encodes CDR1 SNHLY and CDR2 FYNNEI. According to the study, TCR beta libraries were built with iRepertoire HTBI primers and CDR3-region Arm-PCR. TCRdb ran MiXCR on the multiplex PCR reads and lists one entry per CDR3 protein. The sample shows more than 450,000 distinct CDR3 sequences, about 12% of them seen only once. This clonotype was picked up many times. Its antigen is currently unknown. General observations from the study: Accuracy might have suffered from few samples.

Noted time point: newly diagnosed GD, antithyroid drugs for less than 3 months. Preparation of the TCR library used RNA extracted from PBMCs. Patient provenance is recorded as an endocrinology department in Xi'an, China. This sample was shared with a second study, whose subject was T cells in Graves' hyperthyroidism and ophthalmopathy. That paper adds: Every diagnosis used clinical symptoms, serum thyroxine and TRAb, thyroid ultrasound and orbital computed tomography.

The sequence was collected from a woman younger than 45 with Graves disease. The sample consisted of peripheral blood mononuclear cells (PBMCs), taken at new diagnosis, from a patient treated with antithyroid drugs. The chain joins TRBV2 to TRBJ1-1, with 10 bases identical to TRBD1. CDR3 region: CAGTRDRGRAEAFF. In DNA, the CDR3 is TGTGCCGGAACCCGGGACAGGGGTCGTGCTGAAGCTTTCTTT.